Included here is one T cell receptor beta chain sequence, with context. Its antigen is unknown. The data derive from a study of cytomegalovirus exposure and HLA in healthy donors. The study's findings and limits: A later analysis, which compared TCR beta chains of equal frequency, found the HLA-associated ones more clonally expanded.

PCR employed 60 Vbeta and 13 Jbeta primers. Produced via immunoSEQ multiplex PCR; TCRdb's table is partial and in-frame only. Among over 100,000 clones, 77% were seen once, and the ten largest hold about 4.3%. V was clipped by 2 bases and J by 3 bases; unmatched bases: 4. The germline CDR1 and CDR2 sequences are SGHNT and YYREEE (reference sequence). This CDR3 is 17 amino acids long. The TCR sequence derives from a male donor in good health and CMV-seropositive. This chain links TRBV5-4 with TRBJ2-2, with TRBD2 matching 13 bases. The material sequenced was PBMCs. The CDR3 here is CASSFGTSGTYTGELFF. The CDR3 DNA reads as TGTGCCAGCAGCTTTGGGACTAGCGGGACGTACACCGGGGAGCTGTTTTTT.